These T cell receptor beta chains were read from a single sample in a study of T-cell reconstitution after alpha-beta-depleted transplantation in children. Via MiXCR, TCRdb re-called the PCR reads, giving one row per CDR3 protein. This table has roughly 200,000 distinct CDR3 sequences, 14% to 15% appearing once. Material: PBMCs from the stem cell graft donor, obtained from the stem cell graft. The receptor set was obtained from a human donor who donated a stem cell graft to a child with acute lymphoblastic leukemia. The conserved cysteine and the conserved F or W are not part of the CDR3 here. Fields, in order: V gene, J gene, CDR3 protein.

v_call: TRBV29-1
j_call: TRBJ2-3
cdr3_aa: SVEGGRRWADTQY

v_call: TRBV10-3
j_call: TRBJ2-3
cdr3_aa: AIREGSDTQY

v_call: TRBV7-9
j_call: TRBJ1-3
cdr3_aa: ASSTTGVLSGNTIY

v_call: TRBV6-5
j_call: TRBJ1-1
cdr3_aa: ASSYSLGGVDEAF

v_call: TRBV20-1
j_call: TRBJ1-1
cdr3_aa: SARAPIGRVGTEAF

v_call: TRBV5-1
j_call: TRBJ2-1
cdr3_aa: ASSFSDSSGGEQF

v_call: TRBV7-8
j_call: TRBJ2-2
cdr3_aa: ASSPGRGRTGELF

v_call: TRBV7-9
j_call: TRBJ2-7
cdr3_aa: ASSHLGVIHEQY

v_call: TRBV6-6
j_call: TRBJ2-7
cdr3_aa: ASSYSSFYEQY

v_call: TRBV28
j_call: TRBJ2-7
cdr3_aa: ASSYQASGYSSYEQY

v_call: TRBV20-1
j_call: TRBJ2-5
cdr3_aa: SARENRGYQETQY

v_call: TRBV29-1
j_call: TRBJ2-7
cdr3_aa: SVEDHQDRGSYEQY

v_call: TRBV6-5
j_call: TRBJ1-6
cdr3_aa: ASSSANLNSPLH

v_call: TRBV29-1
j_call: TRBJ2-4
cdr3_aa: SVGGGGLIQY

v_call: TRBV11-3
j_call: TRBJ1-1
cdr3_aa: ASSLNPPGTGITEAF

v_call: TRBV29-1
j_call: TRBJ2-7
cdr3_aa: SASLGTDPFYEQY

v_call: TRBV7-2
j_call: TRBJ2-1
cdr3_aa: ASSLPAGGINSYNEQF

v_call: TRBV20-1
j_call: TRBJ1-5
cdr3_aa: SASVEISQPQH

v_call: TRBV20-1
j_call: TRBJ2-5
cdr3_aa: SATGADKTSGLETQY

v_call: TRBV12-3/TRBV12-4
j_call: TRBJ2-3
cdr3_aa: ASSWEAMNPQEKQY

v_call: TRBV7-8
j_call: TRBJ2-7
cdr3_aa: ASSPRQQYEQY

v_call: TRBV5-1
j_call: TRBJ1-1
cdr3_aa: ASSATGAKNTEAF

v_call: TRBV29-1
j_call: TRBJ1-1
cdr3_aa: SAGQLNTEAF

v_call: TRBV24-1
j_call: TRBJ2-1
cdr3_aa: GASDLKGTGGSNEQF

v_call: TRBV4-1
j_call: TRBJ1-2
cdr3_aa: ASSQQIGTGVGRAYGYT

v_call: TRBV20-1
j_call: TRBJ2-1
cdr3_aa: SARGQGSWDNEQF

v_call: TRBV29-1
j_call: TRBJ1-1
cdr3_aa: SVEGSPGLTTEAF

v_call: TRBV29-1
j_call: TRBJ1-3
cdr3_aa: TVRTEGNTIY

v_call: TRBV5-1
j_call: TRBJ2-1
cdr3_aa: ASSPGAQFNEQF

v_call: TRBV5-1
j_call: TRBJ1-5
cdr3_aa: ASSPGTGGKEPQH

v_call: TRBV5-1
j_call: TRBJ2-2
cdr3_aa: ASSYRDNTGELF

v_call: TRBV27
j_call: TRBJ2-7
cdr3_aa: ASRLSGIPYEQY

v_call: TRBV7-9
j_call: TRBJ2-1
cdr3_aa: ASSLGTSNNEQF

v_call: TRBV5-1
j_call: TRBJ2-7
cdr3_aa: ASSENHSYEQY

v_call: TRBV6-5
j_call: TRBJ2-2
cdr3_aa: ASSYSSRDTGELF

v_call: TRBV29-1
j_call: TRBJ2-2
cdr3_aa: SVAGQGRPGELF

v_call: TRBV12-3/TRBV12-4
j_call: TRBJ1-5
cdr3_aa: ASSHGQSNQPQH

v_call: TRBV11-2
j_call: TRBJ2-7
cdr3_aa: ASSQRLAANYEQY

v_call: TRBV11-2
j_call: TRBJ2-2
cdr3_aa: ASSFPGRAGELF

v_call: TRBV7-9
j_call: TRBJ2-3
cdr3_aa: ASSERISGPSPDTQY

v_call: TRBV12-3/TRBV12-4
j_call: TRBJ2-1
cdr3_aa: ASTGWRYNEQF